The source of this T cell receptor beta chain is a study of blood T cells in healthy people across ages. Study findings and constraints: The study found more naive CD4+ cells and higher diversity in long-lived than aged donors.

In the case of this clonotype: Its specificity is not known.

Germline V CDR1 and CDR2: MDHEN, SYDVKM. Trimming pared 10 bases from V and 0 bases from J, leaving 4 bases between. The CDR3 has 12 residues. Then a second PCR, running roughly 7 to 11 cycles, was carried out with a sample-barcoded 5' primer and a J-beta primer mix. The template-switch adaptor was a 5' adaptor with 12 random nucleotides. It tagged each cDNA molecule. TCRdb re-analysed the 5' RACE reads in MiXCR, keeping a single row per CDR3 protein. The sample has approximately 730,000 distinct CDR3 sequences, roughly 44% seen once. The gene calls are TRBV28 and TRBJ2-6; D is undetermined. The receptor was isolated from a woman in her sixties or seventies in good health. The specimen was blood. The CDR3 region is CATNSGANVLTF. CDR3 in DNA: TGTGCCACCAACTCTGGGGCCAACGTCCTGACTTTC.